The clone carrying this TCR beta chain is a singleton in its sample. The germline CDR1 and CDR2 sequences are SNHLY and FYNNEI. After removal of 7 bases from V and 1 base from J, the junction contained 1 base not matched to a gene. CDR3 length: 13 amino acids. This entry is derived from a study of technical replicates of blood from a handful of donors. The method was immunoSEQ multiplex PCR; TCRdb's version includes in-frame clones alone and lacks a portion of them. The sample carries some 63,000 clones, 80% to 90% recorded once. The sequence was obtained from a human donor in good health. Some clones in this sample may be carry-over from other donors' samples. The sequenced sample was PBMCs. J is TRBJ1-1 and V is TRBV2, with TRBD1 identical over 9 bases. CDR3 in DNA: TGTGCCAGCAAGGGACAGGGGAACACTGAAGCTTTCTTT. Amino acid sequence: CASKGQGNTEAFF.